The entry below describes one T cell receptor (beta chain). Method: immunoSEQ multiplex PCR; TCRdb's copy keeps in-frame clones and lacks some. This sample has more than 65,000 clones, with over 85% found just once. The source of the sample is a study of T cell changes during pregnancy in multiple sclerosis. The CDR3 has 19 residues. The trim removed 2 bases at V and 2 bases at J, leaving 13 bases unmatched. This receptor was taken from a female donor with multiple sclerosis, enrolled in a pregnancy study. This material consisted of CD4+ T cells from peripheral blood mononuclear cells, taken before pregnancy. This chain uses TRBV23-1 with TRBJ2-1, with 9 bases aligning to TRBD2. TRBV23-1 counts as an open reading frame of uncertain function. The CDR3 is CASSQKGGRSGSPYNEQFF. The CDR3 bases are TGCGCCAGCAGTCAAAAGGGGGGTCGTAGCGGGAGTCCCTACAATGAGCAGTTCTTC.